The 12 T cell receptor beta chains in this list originate from one sample, sequenced in a study of shared clonotypes between healthy human individuals. Sequencing was performed with immunoSEQ multiplex PCR; in TCRdb, only in-frame clones are kept and a portion is missing. The table lists 950,000 to 1,300,000 clones, 60% to 80% of them singletons, with over 1.3% in the top ten. Sequences were obtained from memory CD4+ T cells sorted from blood. Subset of the sample: CD45RA-negative fraction. The source is a man between 18 and 35 years old in good health.

As for this clone: The junction departs from the called germline gene at one end, perhaps through a read error. J is TRBJ2-7 and V is TRBV7-9; D remains unclear. The CDR3 has 12 residues. Germline CDR1 SEHNR, CDR2 FQNEAQ (reference sequence). DNA of the CDR3: TGTGCCAGCAGCTTTGGCTCCCACGAGCAGTACTTC. This codes for CASSFGSHEQYF.

About this clone: Within the sample, other DNA sequences also encode this same CDR3. The chain joins TRBV2 to TRBJ2-3; D might be TRBD1 or TRBD2, each matching 5 bases. V was pared by 1 base and J by 1 base, with 9 bases between. CDR1 and CDR2 (germline): SNHLY, FYNNEI. The CDR3 runs to 15 residues. DNA for the CDR3: TGTGCCAGCAGTGAAGGTGGGGGAGGCACAGATACGCAGTATTTT. Its translation: CASSEGGGGTDTQYF.

The genes are TRBV11-1 and TRBJ2-5; D might be TRBD1 or TRBD2, each matching 6 bases. Per the germline V gene, CDR1 is SGHAT and CDR2 is FQDESV (reference sequence). V lost 3 bases and J 4 bases, leaving 12 bases between the germline ends. This CDR3 has 14 amino acids. The CDR3 bases are TGTGCCAGCAGCTTGAGTGGGGGGCTAGAGACCCAGTACTTC. It codes for CASSLSGGLETQYF.

The V gene is TRBV7-2, the J gene TRBJ2-7; D tentatively reads TRBD1 or TRBD2 (5 bases each). Germline CDR1 reads SGHTA; CDR2 reads FQGNSA. The CDR3 length is 13 residues. V was clipped by 5 bases and J by 5 bases, with 13 bases between them. CDR3 sequence (DNA): TGTGCCAGCAGCGAAGCAGGGACCCACGAGCAGTACTTC. Its protein product is CASSEAGTHEQYF.

This clone was detected a few times. J is TRBJ2-2 and V is TRBV2; D perhaps matches TRBD1 (6 bases). This CDR3 is 12 amino acids long. The germline V and J ends were trimmed by 7 bases and 8 bases, with 11 bases remaining between them. Germline CDR1 reads SNHLY; CDR2 reads FYNNEI. DNA of the CDR3: TGTGCCAGCATGCAGGGGCAGGGGGAGCTGTTTTTT. It translates to CASMQGQGELFF.

This chain joins TRBV5-1 and TRBJ1-5; D perhaps matches TRBD1 (5 bases). The germline V gene has CDR1 SGHRS and CDR2 YFSETQ. This CDR3 has 16 residues. V dropped 0 bases and J dropped 3 bases, with 13 bases sitting between them. The CDR3 DNA follows: TGCGCCAGCAGCTTGGGGGGCAGGGTGGACAATCAGCCCCAGCATTTT. Its translation: CASSLGGRVDNQPQHF.

The rearrangement joins TRBV7-3 to TRBJ2-5; tentatively, D is TRBD2 (6 bases). The length of the CDR3 is 16 residues. Trimming shortened V by 1 base and J by 5 bases, and 17 bases separated the two germline ends. Per germline, CDR1 SGHTA and CDR2 FQGTGA. The CDR3 DNA is TGTGCCAGCAGCTTAAGCGGGGCCTCATGGGGGGAGACCCAGTACTTC. Its protein is CASSLSGASWGETQYF.

This clone has a single count. This chain connects TRBV5-4 to TRBJ2-2; 7 bases map to TRBD1. From germline, CDR1 is SGHNT and CDR2 YYREEE (reference sequence). The V segment lost 4 bases and the J segment 4 bases; nucleotides outside the gene matches: 7. The CDR3 has 15 residues. DNA of the CDR3: TGTGCCAGCAGCGTGGACAGGATAAGCACCGGGGAGCTGTTTTTT. Amino acids: CASSVDRISTGELFF. The full variable domain, completed using reference TRBV5-4 and TRBJ2-2, is ETGVTQSPTHLIKTRGQQVTLRCSSQSGHNTVSWYQQALGQGPQFIFQYYREEENGRGNFPPRFSGLQFPNYSSELNVNALELDDSALYLCASSVDRISTGELFFGEGSRLTVL.

This clone turned up a few times. The chain carries TRBV10-2 and TRBJ1-2; TRBD1 matches at 7 bases. This CDR3 has 14 amino acids. Germline V gene data show CDR1 as WSHSY and CDR2 as SAAADI. The V gene end was trimmed by 3 bases and the J gene end by 4 bases; junction bases not matched to a gene: 5. The CDR3 sequence is CASSDGQVVYGYTF. Here the CDR3 DNA reads TGCGCCAGCAGTGACGGACAGGTTGTCTATGGCTACACCTTC.

The chain joins TRBV5-3 to TRBJ2-7; D unclear. TRBV5-3 is an ORF, with its function uncertain. The CDR3 is made up of 14 amino acids. V was clipped by 4 bases and J by 2 bases, with 13 bases between them. The CDR3 sequence: CARSKHQVTYEQYF. DNA for the CDR3: TGTGCCAGAAGCAAACACCAGGTGACCTACGAGCAGTACTTC.

This sequence joins TRBV5-1 and TRBJ1-6; TRBD1 matches 7 bases. The germline V gene encodes CDR1 SGHRS and CDR2 YFSETQ. Trimming removed 2 bases from V and 0 bases from J; junction bases left unmatched: 2. CDR3 size: 16 residues. As DNA, the CDR3 is TGCGCCAGCAGCTTCAGGGACAGCTCCTATAATTCACCCCTCCACTTT. Translated: CASSFRDSSYNSPLHF.

The chain has TRBV19 and TRBJ1-5, with D unclear. The CDR3 sequence is 15 residues long. CDR1 is LNHDA and CDR2 is SQIVND in the germline V gene (reference sequence). V was pared by 5 bases and J by 0 bases, with 11 bases between. The CDR3 DNA reads as TGTGCCAGTAGTCCAACAGCCACTAGCAATCAGCCCCAGCATTTT. As protein: CASSPTATSNQPQHF.